One sample yielded the 4 T cell receptor beta chains listed below, sequenced in a study of control samples from healthy donors and cancer patients. Profiled with immunoSEQ multiplex PCR; TCRdb holds only in-frame clones, not every one. The data contain more than 70,000 clones, 94% of them singletons. Sequenced material: blood. The receptors were gathered from a young woman in good health.

The table lists this clone with a count of one. The genes are TRBV7-9 and TRBJ1-4, with D perhaps TRBD1 (6 bases). Germline CDR1 reads SEHNR; CDR2 reads FQNEAQ (reference sequence). This CDR3 has 15 residues. Trimming stripped 3 bases from V and 5 bases from J, with 13 bases between. This chain's CDR3 is CASSFLAGENEKLFF. The CDR3 region has the DNA TGTGCCAGCAGCTTCTTGGCAGGGGAAAATGAAAAACTGTTTTTT.

This chain uses TRBV7-9 with TRBJ1-1; possibly TRBD1 for D (5 bases). Germline V gene sequence: CDR1 SEHNR, CDR2 FQNEAQ (reference sequence). The length of the CDR3 is 13 residues. Trimming shortened V by 6 bases and J by 3 bases, and 11 bases separated the two germline ends. CDR3 amino acids: CASRVVQDTEAFF. For the CDR3, the DNA is TGTGCCAGCAGAGTGGTACAGGACACTGAAGCTTTCTTT.

CDR3 residues: CASSIRQNYGYTF. The CDR3 region has the DNA TGTGCCAGTAGTATTCGACAGAACTATGGCTACACCTTC. This chain links TRBV19 with TRBJ1-2; TRBD1 might be the D (5 bases). V lost 3 bases and J 2 bases, leaving 7 bases between the germline ends. This CDR3 spans 13 amino acids. Germline V gene lookup returns CDR1 LNHDA and CDR2 SQIVND (reference sequence).

The chain links TRBV5-6 to TRBJ2-1; D gene unclear. The CDR3 loop spans 16 amino acids. The germline V and J ends were trimmed by 6 bases and 0 bases, with 16 bases remaining between them. From germline, CDR1 is SGHDT and CDR2 YYEEEE. Here the CDR3 DNA reads TGTGCCAGCACCCCCGCTGGGGTCAGCTCCTACAATGAGCAGTTCTTC. Protein: CASTPAGVSSYNEQFF.